A single sample is the source of the 29 T cell receptor beta chains below, sequenced in a study of beta chain features in type 1 diabetes. What was sequenced were expressed TCRB transcripts, since all of the isolated RNA had been reverse transcribed. Only in-frame clones appear in the TCRdb table, and some are missing; sequencing was by immunoSEQ multiplex PCR. The table has about 150,000 clones, approximately 10% seen once; the top ten hold 0.7%. Study results and limitations: Shorter TCRB CDR3s, moderately but significantly so, marked every one of the four CD4+ subsets in Type 1 diabetes patients.

For these TCRs, the target antigens are not known. The sample comprised central memory CD4+ T cells from blood. These TCRs come from a woman in her 30s with type 1 diabetes.

V is TRBV11-3 and J is TRBJ2-3; a weak D match, TRBD1 (5 bases). The V and J ends lost 3 bases and 4 bases respectively, with 11 bases between them. The V gene's germline CDR1 is SGHNT and CDR2 YENEEA. The CDR3 runs to 14 residues. CDR3 sequence reads: CASSFSQGADTQYF. CDR3 in DNA: TGTGCCAGCAGCTTTAGCCAAGGGGCAGATACGCAGTATTTT.

The chain joins TRBV4-2 to TRBJ1-2; TRBD1 agrees at 11 bases. The CDR3 contains 12 residues. V shed 8 bases, J shed 9 bases, and the junction held 5 bases outside the gene matches. In germline, CDR1 is LGHNA, CDR2 YNFKEQ. CDR3 in amino acids: CASGQGADRYTF. The DNA of the CDR3 is TGTGCCAGCGGACAGGGGGCGGATCGCTACACCTTC.

The rearrangement joins TRBV4-1 to TRBJ2-5; 11 nucleotides match TRBD2. V lost 4 bases, J lost 3 bases, and 4 bases stayed unmatched. Per the germline V gene, CDR1 is MGHRA and CDR2 is YSYEKL. The CDR3 runs 15 residues. CDR3 amino acids: CASSPQGLAEETQYF. Written as DNA, the CDR3 is TGCGCCAGCAGCCCCCAGGGACTAGCGGAAGAGACCCAGTACTTC.

This clone was detected many times. The rearrangement uses TRBV4-2 and TRBJ2-3; maybe TRBD2 (5 bases). Looked up from germline, CDR1 is LGHNA and CDR2 is YNFKEQ. V was trimmed by 0 bases and J by 0 bases, leaving 13 bases between them. The CDR3 is made up of 17 amino acids. CDR3 nucleotides: TGTGCCAGCAGCCAAGAGGGTCTAGCAACTAGCACAGATACGCAGTATTTT. Amino acid sequence: CASSQEGLATSTDTQYF.

The chain uses TRBV10-3 and TRBJ2-5; tentatively, D is TRBD2 (6 bases). Germline loops: CDR1 ENHRY, CDR2 SYGVKD. V gave up 8 bases and J gave up 2 bases, with 21 bases separating them. The CDR3 is 16 amino acids. The CDR3 DNA follows: TGTGCCATCGGGGGGACTGGAACGGAAACACAAGAGACCCAGTACTTC. Encoded protein: CAIGGTGTETQETQYF.

V is TRBV30 and J is TRBJ1-5; D unresolved. The CDR3 runs 13 residues. CDR1 and CDR2 from the germline V gene are GTSNPN and SVGIG (reference sequence). V was pared by 5 bases and J by 6 bases, with 14 bases between. In DNA, the CDR3 is TGTGCCTGGGAGAGTCGCTCGGGTCAGCCCCAGCATTTT. This codes for CAWESRSGQPQHF.

This clone was recorded a few times. V gene TRBV7-3 combines with J gene TRBJ1-1, with 7 bases matching TRBD1. V lost 1 base to trimming and J lost 6 bases; unmatched junction nucleotides: 5. CDR1 is SGHTA, CDR2 FQGTGA, per germline. The CDR3 has 14 amino acids. DNA of the CDR3: TGTGCCAGCAGCTTAAGGTCGGGGACAGCTGAAGCTTTCTTT. Translating it yields CASSLRSGTAEAFF. Full variable domain (remainder filled in from reference TRBV7-3 and TRBJ1-1): GAGVSQTPSNKVTEKGKYVELRCDPISGHTALYWYRQSLGQGPEFLIYFQGTGAADDSGLPNDRFFAVRPEGSVSTLKIQRTERGDSAVYLCASSLRSGTAEAFFGQGTRLTVV.

This clone was observed a few times. This sequence joins TRBV29-1 and TRBJ1-2; the D is unclear. Germline values: CDR1 SQVTM, CDR2 ANQGSEA. The CDR3 is 12 residues long. Trimming removed 4 bases at V and 3 bases at J, with 9 bases between. CDR3 sequence (DNA): TGCAGCGTTGTTGGTGGGCACTATGGCTACACCTTC. Translated, it gives CSVVGGHYGYTF.

The chain has TRBV7-9 and TRBJ1-4; weak D call: TRBD1 (5 bases). The germline CDR1 and CDR2 sequences are SEHNR and FQNEAQ (reference sequence). The CDR3 has 14 amino acids. V was clipped by 8 bases and J by 4 bases, with 14 bases between them. CDR3 loop: CASAGQAGNEKLFF. The CDR3 DNA reads as TGTGCCAGCGCGGGGCAGGCCGGTAATGAAAAACTGTTTTTT.

V is TRBV18 and J is TRBJ1-1; 9 nucleotides match TRBD1. J gave up 0 bases and V 8 bases, and 10 bases lay outside the gene matches. Germline V CDR1 and CDR2: KGHSH, LQKENI. The CDR3 contains 16 residues. CDR3: CASTWTGEPMNTEAFF. Here the CDR3 DNA reads TGTGCCAGCACCTGGACAGGGGAACCCATGAACACTGAAGCTTTCTTT.

This clone appeared a few times. V usage is TRBV4-1 and J usage is TRBJ2-7; TRBD2 might be the D (6 bases). Germline-derived CDR1 and CDR2 are MGHRA and YSYEKL. Trimming stripped 3 bases from V and 7 bases from J, with 22 bases between. This CDR3 has 16 amino acids. The CDR3 bases are TGCGCCAGCAGCCAGACGGGACGGGGAGGCCCTCGGGAGCAGTACTTC. This gives the protein CASSQTGRGGPREQYF.

This clone was observed a handful of times. The V gene is TRBV11-2, the J gene TRBJ2-1; D remains unclear. The germline V and J ends were trimmed by 5 bases and 8 bases, with 7 bases remaining between them. Germline V gene sequence: CDR1 SGHAT, CDR2 FQNNGV. This CDR3 contains 11 residues. CDR3 in DNA: TGTGCCAGCAGCGAAAGCTATGAGCAGTTCTTC. Encoded protein: CASSESYEQFF.

A note on this clone: Other nucleotide sequences from this sample produce the same CDR3. The chain couples TRBV27 to TRBJ1-2; TRBD1 might be the D (6 bases). Germline CDR1 is MNHEY and CDR2 is SMNVEV (reference sequence). This CDR3 contains 16 residues. Trimming removed 0 bases from V and 4 bases from J, with 15 bases in between. CDR3 bases: TGTGCCAGCAGTTTATCACAGGGTGCTTCGTTCTATGGCTACACCTTC. This encodes CASSLSQGASFYGYTF.

The chain has TRBV4-2 and TRBJ1-2, with D possibly being TRBD1 (6 bases). The germline CDR1 and CDR2 sequences are LGHNA and YNFKEQ. There are 15 residues in the CDR3. The germline V and J ends were trimmed by 1 base and 0 bases, with 9 bases remaining between them. Written as DNA, the CDR3 is TGTGCCAGCAGCCAAGCTACAGGGACTAACTATGGCTACACCTTC. Amino acid sequence: CASSQATGTNYGYTF.

This clone was seen a handful of times. The rearrangement links TRBV28 to TRBJ2-3; D is perhaps TRBD2 (7 bases). This CDR3 region has 15 residues. Germline V gene lookup returns CDR1 MDHEN and CDR2 SYDVKM. Trimming stripped 8 bases from V and 3 bases from J, with 18 bases between. The CDR3 DNA follows: TGTGCCAGCGGAGGCGGGGGCCAGGGAACAGATACGCAGTATTTT. It specifies CASGGGGQGTDTQYF.

This clone showed up many times. The same CDR3 also results from other DNA sequences found in this sample. This rearrangement joins TRBV7-9 to TRBJ1-1, with a possible D match to TRBD1 (5 bases). There are 13 residues in the CDR3. Trimming took 5 bases from V and 1 from J, leaving 8 bases between them. Germline CDR1 is SEHNR and CDR2 is FQNEAQ (reference sequence). CDR3 loop: CASSRDRNTEAFF. In DNA form, the CDR3 reads TGTGCCAGCAGCCGAGACAGGAACACTGAAGCTTTCTTT.

This clone was observed a few times. The rearrangement joins TRBV7-6 to TRBJ2-3; 10 bases map to TRBD2. Trimming took 1 base from V and 4 from J; bases not matched to a gene: 11. The CDR3 runs 18 residues. Germline CDR1 SGHVS, CDR2 FNYEAQ. The CDR3 nucleotides read TGTGCCAGCAGCTTAGTGGGAGGGACTAGCGATTGGGCAGATACGCAGTATTTT. As protein: CASSLVGGTSDWADTQYF.

In its sample, this clone was seen a few times. The V gene is TRBV28, the J gene TRBJ2-7; a possible D gene is TRBD2 (5 bases). Trimming removed 6 bases at V and 0 bases at J, with 15 bases between. CDR3 length: 15 amino acids. CDR1 and CDR2 from the germline V gene are MDHEN and SYDVKM. The CDR3 protein is CASRLPGSSSYEQYF. CDR3 bases: TGTGCCAGCAGGTTACCGGGATCGAGCTCCTACGAGCAGTACTTC.

This clone was counted a few times. J is TRBJ1-2 and V is TRBV5-6; TRBD1 matches 11 bases. The germline CDR1 and CDR2 sequences are SGHDT and YYEEEE. The CDR3 has 14 amino acids. J was trimmed by 4 bases and V by 4 bases; bases with no gene match: 3. The CDR3 protein is CASSRDRGTYGYTF. The CDR3 DNA reads TGTGCCAGCAGCCGGGACAGGGGGACCTATGGCTACACCTTC.

This clone occurred a few times. This chain links TRBV10-3 with TRBJ2-1, with 9 bases fitting TRBD2. CDR3 length: 14 amino acids. Germline trimming cut 3 bases from V and 6 bases from J; bases unmatched to any gene: 3. CDR1 is ENHRY and CDR2 is SYGVKD in the germline V gene. The DNA of the CDR3 is TGTGCCATCAGTGATTCTAGCGGGATCAATGAGCAGTTCTTC. Translating it yields CAISDSSGINEQFF.

The chain has TRBV11-2 and TRBJ1-1; 8 nucleotides match TRBD1. The germline gives CDR1 SGHAT, CDR2 FQNNGV. This CDR3 is built from 14 residues. The J segment lost 4 bases and the V segment lost 7 bases, leaving 8 bases of the junction unmatched. The CDR3 DNA reads as TGTGCCAGCACCGTAAACAGGGGGGGCACTGAAGCTTTCTTT. Protein sequence: CASTVNRGGTEAFF.

The chain combines TRBV11-3 with TRBJ1-1; D is possibly TRBD1 (5 bases). The CDR3 sequence is 14 residues long. Germline CDR1 SGHNT, CDR2 YENEEA. Trimming shortened V by 4 bases and J by 4 bases, and 13 bases separated the two germline ends. The CDR3 spells CASSSPGGSTEAFF. The CDR3 DNA reads TGTGCCAGCAGCTCCCCGGGGGGATCCACTGAAGCTTTCTTT.

This clone was detected many times. The V call is TRBV28, the J call TRBJ1-3, with D perhaps TRBD1 (5 bases). Trimming took off 8 bases at V and 4 bases at J, with 9 bases between the two ends. Per germline, CDR1 MDHEN and CDR2 SYDVKM. The CDR3 contains 12 residues. CDR3 sequence reads: CASGRAGNTIYF. DNA for the CDR3: TGTGCCAGCGGCAGGGCGGGAAACACCATATATTTT.

The chain recombines TRBV5-1 with TRBJ2-1, with D maybe TRBD1 (5 bases). In germline, CDR1 is SGHRS, CDR2 YFSETQ. The ends were cut back, 0 bases at V and 5 bases at J, with 9 bases in the middle. The CDR3 runs to 14 residues. In nucleotides, the CDR3 is TGCGCCAGCAGCTTGGTTCAGGGTAACAATGAGCAGTTCTTC. Protein sequence: CASSLVQGNNEQFF.

The chain couples TRBV11-1 to TRBJ2-7; 7 positions match TRBD1. The ends lost 3 bases at V and 3 bases at J; junction bases unmatched: 11. The CDR3 consists of 16 residues. Germline CDR1 and CDR2: SGHAT and FQDESV (reference sequence). The CDR3 sequence: CASSLQPGQPHYEQYF. CDR3 bases: TGTGCCAGCAGCTTGCAGCCGGGACAGCCTCACTACGAGCAGTACTTC.

This clone has a handful of counts. The rearrangement links TRBV4-2 to TRBJ2-1, with TRBD2 identical over 11 bases. The CDR3 is made up of 16 amino acids. After removal of 4 bases from V and 5 bases from J, the junction contained 7 bases not matched to a gene. CDR1 LGHNA and CDR2 YNFKEQ come from the germline V gene. The CDR3 region is CASSLQLAGDHNEQFF. Written as DNA, the CDR3 is TGTGCCAGCAGCCTCCAACTAGCGGGAGACCACAATGAGCAGTTCTTC.

This clone was found a few times. The rearrangement joins TRBV28 to TRBJ2-1; 7 bases fit TRBD2. Germline CDR1 reads MDHEN; CDR2 reads SYDVKM. CDR3 length: 15 amino acids. The V segment lost 3 bases and the J segment 3 bases; nucleotides outside the gene matches: 5. The CDR3 DNA reads as TGTGCCAGCAGTTTTGGCGGGAGAGTCTACAATGAGCAGTTCTTC. Translation gives CASSFGGRVYNEQFF. The whole variable domain, filled in from reference TRBV28 and TRBJ2-1, reads DVKVTQSSRYLVKRTGEKVFLECVQDMDHENMFWYRQDPGLGLRLIYFSYDVKMKEKGDIPEGYSVSREKKERFSLILESASTNQTSMYLCASSFGGRVYNEQFFGPGTRLTVL.

The chain is built from TRBV2 and TRBJ1-1, with D tentatively TRBD1 (6 bases). The CDR3 length is 12 residues. Germline values: CDR1 SNHLY, CDR2 FYNNEI. Trimming took off 6 bases at V and 1 base at J, with 6 bases between the two ends. CDR3 region: CASRGQNTEAFF. The CDR3 DNA reads TGTGCCAGCAGGGGACAGAACACTGAAGCTTTCTTT.

Details on this clone: One end of the junction is discordant with germline, which a read error may explain. The rearrangement joins TRBV27 to TRBJ2-7, with TRBD1 as a possible D gene (6 bases). Germline values: CDR1 MNHEY, CDR2 SMNVEV (reference sequence). CDR3 length equals 12 residues. The CDR3 nucleotides are TGTGCCAGCAAACAGGGACCCTACCAGCAGTACTTC. Protein product: CASKQGPYQQYF.